There are a few counts of the clone carrying this T cell receptor beta chain. The antigen remains unidentified. The PCR used 60 Vbeta and 13 Jbeta primers. The protocol was immunoSEQ multiplex PCR, while the TCRdb copy is restricted to in-frame clones and leaves out a portion. The table lists over 120,000 clones, less than 10% of them singletons, with approximately 1.7% in the top ten. This record comes from a study of cytomegalovirus exposure and HLA in healthy donors. The overall study: Roughly 89 million unique TCR sequences came from HLA-typed donors in an early release. Study-wide findings and caveats: In a later analysis, HLA-C alleles had the fewest associated TCRs, DRB1 alleles the most. A later analysis associated under 20,000 TCR beta sequences with HLA alleles at a 0.05 false discovery rate. Within the data, a cluster of highly shared sequence variants was likely a sequencing artifact.

This sequence originates from a man aged 50-60 years in good health and CMV-seronegative. The sequenced material came from PBMCs.

The CDR3, as DNA: TGCGCCAGCAGTGACCCTGGGAGCGCGACAACCGAAAAACTGTTTTTT. Its protein is CASSDPGSATTEKLFF. This chain links TRBV10-2 with TRBJ1-4; D gene ambiguous. In germline, CDR1 is WSHSY, CDR2 SAAADI. The germline V and J ends were trimmed by 3 bases and 8 bases, with 19 bases remaining between them. This CDR3 has 16 residues.